This passage covers 3 T cell receptor beta chains from one sample sequenced in a study of T cell repertoires in cytomegalovirus infection. TCRdb re-called the reads with MiXCR, one entry per CDR3 protein. This sample carries about half a million distinct CDR3 sequences, 30% to 40% of them seen once, and the ten largest clones take around a sixth. Which antigens these TCRs recognize remains unknown. The sample was cultured PBMCs, taken from culture after CMV antigen stimulation. The receptors come from a human donor in good health (CMV status not recorded). Some clones in this sample may be carry-over from other donors' samples.

The chain recombines TRBV5-1 with TRBJ2-1, with D hard to call. The V and J ends lost 0 bases and 8 bases respectively, with 9 bases between them. The germline V gene encodes CDR1 SGHRS and CDR2 YFSETQ. The CDR3 consists of 13 residues. CDR3 loop: CASSLALIDEQFF. Written as DNA, the CDR3 is TGCGCCAGCAGCTTGGCCTTGATAGATGAGCAGTTCTTC.

The chain is built from TRBV6-5 and TRBJ2-1; no firm D call. CDR1 and CDR2 from the germline V gene are MNHEY and SVGAGI. Trimming took off 7 bases at V and 5 bases at J, with 12 bases between the two ends. The length of the CDR3 is 13 residues. CDR3 nucleotide sequence: TGTGCCAGCATCTCCCGGGCACACAATGAGCAGTTCTTC. It is translated as CASISRAHNEQFF.

J is TRBJ2-2 and V is TRBV12-3 or TRBV12-4; 7 bases match TRBD1. The CDR3 covers 17 residues. Trimming took 3 bases from V and 2 from J; bases not matched to a gene: 9. CDR3 in amino acids: CASSFSRSGGNTGELFF. CDR3 DNA: TGTGCCAGCAGTTTTAGCCGGTCAGGGGGTAACACCGGGGAGCTGTTTTTT.